This T cell receptor (beta chain) stems from a study of CD8+ T cells in alopecia areata. Specified treatment: oral pan-JAK inhibitor, 5-10 mg twice daily. The CDR3 loop spans 16 amino acids. The germline V gene encodes CDR1 SGHRS and CDR2 YFSETQ. V shed 4 bases and J shed 6 bases, with 22 bases lying between them. Extracted from the samples, RNA was reverse transcribed into cDNA to serve as the sequencing template. The method was immunoSEQ multiplex PCR; TCRdb's version includes in-frame clones alone and lacks a portion of them. The table lists about 140,000 clones, 45% to 65% of them singletons, with 15% in the top ten.

This receptor was taken from a human donor with alopecia areata. Here the sequenced sample was CD8+ T cells sorted from blood, taken at week 4, from a patient treated with tofacitinib. This chain links TRBV5-1 with TRBJ1-2; D is possibly TRBD1 (5 bases). The CDR3 loop reads CASSRWKGEPLDGYTF. CDR3 sequence (DNA): TGCGCCAGCAGCCGTTGGAAAGGGGAACCTCTGGATGGCTACACCTTC.